One sample yielded the 21 T cell receptor beta chains listed below, sequenced in a study of siplizumab effects on memory and regulatory T cells. Libraries were prepared by immunoSEQ multiplex PCR; TCRdb keeps only in-frame clonotypes and omits some of them. The sample shows roughly 50,000 clones, about 97% of them seen only once. Sequencing was carried out using naive CD4+ T cells sorted from blood. All receptors derive from a human donor in good health.

The rearrangement uses TRBV15 and TRBJ2-7, with 7 nucleotides matching TRBD1. V shed 3 bases and J 2 bases; nucleotides not matched to a gene: 4. This CDR3 has 14 residues. Germline CDR1 reads LNHNV; CDR2 reads YYDKDF (reference sequence). CDR3 DNA: TGTGCCACCAGCAGCGAAGGGGGCCCCTACGAGCAGTACTTC. This codes for CATSSEGGPYEQYF.

A word on this clone: Distinct nucleotide sequences in the sample also encode this CDR3. The chain uses TRBV6-6 and TRBJ2-7; D gene uncertain. Per the germline V gene, CDR1 is MNHNY and CDR2 is SVGAGI (reference sequence). The CDR3 has 11 amino acids. The V gene lost 7 bases and the J gene lost 1 base, with 5 bases spanning the gap. The CDR3 reads CASTSSYEQYF. In DNA, the CDR3 is TGTGCCAGCACCTCTTCCTACGAGCAGTACTTC.

The V call is TRBV9, the J call TRBJ1-1; D perhaps matches TRBD1 (6 bases). The CDR3 covers 15 residues. CDR1 is SGDLS and CDR2 is YYNGEE in the germline V gene. The V gene lost 0 bases and the J gene lost 2 bases, with 11 bases spanning the gap. CDR3 region: CASSVGGTRNTEAFF. Here the CDR3 DNA reads TGTGCCAGCAGCGTAGGCGGGACACGAAACACTGAAGCTTTCTTT. The full variable domain, in which reference TRBV9 and TRBJ1-1 provide the parts outside the CDR3, is DSGVTQTPKHLITATGQRVTLRCSPRSGDLSVYWYQQSLDQGLQFLIQYYNGEERAKGNILERFSAQQFPDLHSELNLSSLELGDSALYFCASSVGGTRNTEAFFGQGTRLTVV.

Only one count was recorded for this clone. The CDR3 DNA is TGCGCCAGCAGTCAATCGGCCAGCGGGAGGGCCCGGGGAGATGAGCAGTTCTTC. This sequence encodes CASSQSASGRARGDEQFF. The chain joins TRBV23-1 to TRBJ2-1, with TRBD2 matching over 10 bases. TRBV23-1 is identified as an open reading frame with a role that is uncertain. The V and J ends lost 0 bases and 8 bases, in that order; junction bases with no gene match: 13. The CDR3 runs 18 residues.

V is TRBV14 and J is TRBJ1-3; D ambiguous. The germline V and J ends were trimmed by 0 bases and 0 bases, with 9 bases remaining between them. The CDR3 is 16 residues long. CDR1 is SGHDN and CDR2 is FVKESK in the germline V gene. Written as DNA, the CDR3 is TGTGCCAGCAGCCAAGAGAGCACTGACTCTGGAAACACCATATATTTT. This sequence encodes CASSQESTDSGNTIYF.

The chain combines TRBV2 with TRBJ1-2; D uncertain. Germline CDR1 SNHLY, CDR2 FYNNEI. The CDR3 runs to 15 residues. The V and J ends lost 4 bases and 0 bases respectively, with 12 bases between them. DNA of the CDR3: TGTGCCAGCAGTGCCCCTTCGAAAGCTAACTATGGCTACACCTTC. Residues: CASSAPSKANYGYTF.

The gene calls are TRBV11-1 and TRBJ2-3; TRBD2 is a possible D gene (5 bases). This CDR3 has 13 amino acids. The germline V and J ends were trimmed by 5 bases and 4 bases, with 10 bases remaining between them. Germline values: CDR1 SGHAT, CDR2 FQDESV (reference sequence). CDR3 residues: CASSPSWPDTQYF. DNA for the CDR3: TGTGCCAGCAGCCCTAGCTGGCCAGATACGCAGTATTTT.

The rearrangement links TRBV29-1 to TRBJ1-2, with D unclear. The CDR3 length is 14 residues. Deletions cut 2 bases from V and 4 bases from J, with 14 bases between. Germline V lookup: CDR1 SQVTM, CDR2 ANQGSEA. The CDR3 loop reads CSVEFSAIRYGYTF. The CDR3 nucleotides are TGCAGCGTTGAATTTAGTGCGATACGCTATGGCTACACCTTC.

Only one count was recorded for this clone. The V gene is TRBV18, the J gene TRBJ2-1; TRBD2 matches 8 bases. The CDR3 length is 16 residues. Losses at the gene ends were 6 bases for V and 2 bases for J; bases not matched to a gene: 9. Looked up from germline, CDR1 is KGHSH and CDR2 is LQKENI. The CDR3 sequence: CASSPPGRGAYNEQFF. The CDR3 region has the DNA TGTGCCAGCTCTCCCCCCGGGAGGGGAGCCTACAATGAGCAGTTCTTC.

This sequence joins TRBV5-1 and TRBJ2-5; 7 nucleotides align to TRBD2. The germline V gene encodes CDR1 SGHRS and CDR2 YFSETQ. V was clipped by 4 bases and J by 2 bases; unmatched bases: 2. CDR3 size: 13 residues. The chain's CDR3 is CASSAGEQETQYF. The CDR3 nucleotides read TGCGCCAGCAGCGCGGGAGAGCAAGAGACCCAGTACTTC.

This clone was observed once. The V gene is TRBV10-3, the J gene TRBJ1-2; D not certain. V was trimmed by 2 bases and J by 0 bases, leaving 10 bases between them. The CDR3 contains 15 residues. Germline assignment: CDR1 ENHRY and CDR2 SYGVKD. The CDR3 protein is CAISEADPANYGYTF. The CDR3 bases are TGTGCCATCAGTGAGGCTGACCCAGCTAACTATGGCTACACCTTC.

The rearrangement links TRBV5-4 to TRBJ1-1; a weak D match, TRBD1 (5 bases). V shed 4 bases and J shed 7 bases, with 17 bases lying between them. CDR3 length: 14 residues. Germline V gene lookup returns CDR1 SGHNT and CDR2 YYREEE (reference sequence). The CDR3 nucleotides read TGTGCCAGCAGCGTTGACCTCAGGGCGGGTGAAGCTTTCTTT. Amino acids: CASSVDLRAGEAFF.

V and J are TRBV4-1 and TRBJ2-7; possibly TRBD1 for D (6 bases). This CDR3 has 15 amino acids. V shed 4 bases and J shed 6 bases, with 19 bases lying between them. The V gene's germline CDR1 is MGHRA and CDR2 YSYEKL. The CDR3: CASSPTGVRSGEQYF. In DNA, the CDR3 is TGCGCCAGCAGCCCGACAGGTGTCAGGAGTGGCGAGCAGTACTTC.

The chain employs TRBV5-4 and TRBJ2-1, with D perhaps matching TRBD2 (5 bases). Germline V gene lookup returns CDR1 SGHNT and CDR2 YYREEE (reference sequence). The germline V and J ends were trimmed by 4 bases and 7 bases, with 15 bases remaining between them. The CDR3 covers 14 residues. CDR3 DNA sequence: TGTGCCAGCAGCGTCGGAGGCCTCGAAAATGAGCAGTTCTTC. It translates to CASSVGGLENEQFF. Variable domain in full (rest from reference TRBV5-4 and TRBJ2-1): ETGVTQSPTHLIKTRGQQVTLRCSSQSGHNTVSWYQQALGQGPQFIFQYYREEENGRGNFPPRFSGLQFPNYSSELNVNALELDDSALYLCASSVGGLENEQFFGPGTRLTVL.

This chain joins TRBV5-6 and TRBJ2-5; D uncertain. Trimming pared 4 bases from V and 5 bases from J, leaving 15 bases between. This CDR3 comprises 14 residues. CDR1 SGHDT and CDR2 YYEEEE come from the germline V gene. The CDR3 spells CASSRKWDLETQYF. The CDR3 DNA is TGTGCCAGCAGCCGCAAATGGGATCTCGAGACCCAGTACTTC.

The chain recombines TRBV6-6 with TRBJ1-1, with D possibly being TRBD1 (6 bases). This CDR3 has 14 amino acids. Trimming removed 7 bases at V and 4 bases at J, with 16 bases between. Germline values: CDR1 MNHNY, CDR2 SVGAGI (reference sequence). The CDR3 loop is CASTPGVVSTEAFF. The CDR3, as DNA: TGTGCCAGCACCCCAGGGGTGGTGAGCACTGAAGCTTTCTTT.

As DNA, the CDR3 is TGTGCCAGCAGCTATAAGGTTCAACTGGCCTACGAGCAGTACTTC. This translates into CASSYKVQLAYEQYF. The V and J genes are TRBV5-6 and TRBJ2-7; no clear D gene. Between the trimmed V and J ends, which lost 3 bases and 2 bases, there was a span of 15 bases. The CDR3 covers 15 residues. In germline, CDR1 is SGHDT, CDR2 YYEEEE. The complete variable domain, with remaining parts taken from reference TRBV5-6 and TRBJ2-7, reads DAGVTQSPTHLIKTRGQQVTLRCSPKSGHDTVSWYQQALGQGPQFIFQYYEEEERQRGNFPDRFSGHQFPNYSSELNVNALLLGDSALYLCASSYKVQLAYEQYFGPGTRLTVT.

The CDR3 nucleotides read TGTGCCAGTAGTATACATCGACGGAACACTGAAGCTTTCTTT. Translating it yields CASSIHRRNTEAFF. This rearrangement joins TRBV19 to TRBJ1-1, with D unclear. Germline V CDR1 and CDR2: LNHDA, SQIVND (reference sequence). V was pared by 2 bases and J by 1 base, with 8 bases between. The CDR3 consists of 14 residues.

J is TRBJ2-7 and V is TRBV6-1; no clear D. The CDR3 spans 14 residues. The V end lost 2 bases, the J end lost 6 bases, and 14 bases lay between the germline ends. Germline assignment: CDR1 MNHNS and CDR2 SASEGT. The CDR3 nucleotides are TGTGCCAGCAGTGAAAAGAGGACCGTCGGCGAGCAGTACTTC. Translation gives CASSEKRTVGEQYF.

This chain uses TRBV11-3 with TRBJ2-1, with a possible D match to TRBD2 (5 bases). Germline CDR1 SGHNT, CDR2 YENEEA. Trimming shortened V by 5 bases and J by 13 bases, and 18 bases separated the two germline ends. This CDR3 spans 13 amino acids. The CDR3 here is CASSPRVGRGQFF. CDR3 sequence (DNA): TGTGCCAGCAGCCCGAGGGTGGGGAGAGGCCAGTTCTTC.

This rearrangement joins TRBV11-3 to TRBJ2-7; no clear D gene. There are 12 residues in the CDR3. Germline CDR1 SGHNT, CDR2 YENEEA. Trimming took 2 bases from V and 0 from J, leaving 2 bases between them. The CDR3 DNA reads as TGTGCCAGCAGCTTACACTCCTACGAGCAGTACTTC. It encodes CASSLHSYEQYF.